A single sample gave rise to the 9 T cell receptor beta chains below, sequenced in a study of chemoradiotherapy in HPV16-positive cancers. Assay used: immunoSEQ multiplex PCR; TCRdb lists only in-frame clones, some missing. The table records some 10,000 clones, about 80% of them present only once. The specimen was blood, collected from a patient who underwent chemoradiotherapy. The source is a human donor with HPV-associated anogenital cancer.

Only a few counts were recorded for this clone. The CDR3 region is CASSLIGTRSNYGYTF. The CDR3 DNA follows: TGTGCCAGCAGTTTAATCGGTACACGTTCGAACTATGGCTACACCTTC. V and J are TRBV27 and TRBJ1-2; D unresolved. The CDR3 is made up of 16 amino acids. V lost 2 bases and J 2 bases, leaving 15 bases between the germline ends. Germline V CDR1 and CDR2: MNHEY, SMNVEV (reference sequence).

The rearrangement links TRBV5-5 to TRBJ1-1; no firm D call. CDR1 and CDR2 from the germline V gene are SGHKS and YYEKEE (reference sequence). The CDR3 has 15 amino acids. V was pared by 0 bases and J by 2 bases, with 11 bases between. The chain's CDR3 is CASSLGLGINTEAFF. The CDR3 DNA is TGTGCCAGCAGCTTGGGACTCGGGATAAACACTGAAGCTTTCTTT.

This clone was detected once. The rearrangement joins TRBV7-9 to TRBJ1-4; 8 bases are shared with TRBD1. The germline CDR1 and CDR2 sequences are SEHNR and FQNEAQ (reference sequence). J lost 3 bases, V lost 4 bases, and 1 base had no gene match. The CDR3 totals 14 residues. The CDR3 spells CASSWTGPNEKLFF. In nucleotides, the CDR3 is TGTGCCAGCAGCTGGACAGGGCCTAATGAAAAACTGTTTTTT. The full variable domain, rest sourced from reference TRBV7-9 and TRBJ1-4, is DTGVSQNPRHKITKRGQNVTFRCDPISEHNRLYWYRQTLGQGPEFLTYFQNEAQLEKSRLLSDRFSAERPKGSFSTLEIQRTEQGDSAMYLCASSWTGPNEKLFFGSGTQLSVL.

The CDR3 region has the DNA TGTGCCAGCAGGAAACTAGCTCTTGGGAGCTACGAGCAGTACTTC. Translation gives CASRKLALGSYEQYF. V and J are TRBV27 and TRBJ2-7; maybe TRBD2 (6 bases). Trimming pared 6 bases from V and 3 bases from J, leaving 18 bases between. The CDR3 runs to 15 residues. Germline-derived CDR1 and CDR2 are MNHEY and SMNVEV (reference sequence).

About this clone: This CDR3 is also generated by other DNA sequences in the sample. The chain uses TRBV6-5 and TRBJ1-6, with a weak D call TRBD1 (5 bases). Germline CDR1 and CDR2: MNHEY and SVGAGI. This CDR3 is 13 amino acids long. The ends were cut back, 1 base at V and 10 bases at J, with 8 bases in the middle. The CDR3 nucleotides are TGTGCCAGCAGTTACTTGGGGGACTCACCCCTCCACTTT. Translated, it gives CASSYLGDSPLHF.

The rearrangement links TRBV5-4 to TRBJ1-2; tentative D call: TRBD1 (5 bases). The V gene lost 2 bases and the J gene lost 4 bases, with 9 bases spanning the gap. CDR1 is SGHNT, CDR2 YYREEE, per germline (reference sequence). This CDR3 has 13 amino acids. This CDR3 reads CASSFGGSYGYTF. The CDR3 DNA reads TGTGCCAGCAGCTTCGGGGGAAGCTATGGCTACACCTTC.

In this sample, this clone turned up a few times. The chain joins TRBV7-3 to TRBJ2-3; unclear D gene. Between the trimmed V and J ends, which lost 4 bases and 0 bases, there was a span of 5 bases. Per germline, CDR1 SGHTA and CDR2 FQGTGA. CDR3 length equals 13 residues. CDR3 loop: CASSSSSTDTQYF. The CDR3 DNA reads TGTGCCAGCAGCTCCTCTAGCACAGATACGCAGTATTTT.

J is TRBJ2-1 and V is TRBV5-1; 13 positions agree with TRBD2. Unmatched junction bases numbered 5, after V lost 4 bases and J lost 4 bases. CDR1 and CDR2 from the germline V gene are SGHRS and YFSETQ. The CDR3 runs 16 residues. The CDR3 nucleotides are TGCGCCAGCAGCCTAAAGACTAGCGGGGGGTACAATGAGCAGTTCTTC. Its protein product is CASSLKTSGGYNEQFF.

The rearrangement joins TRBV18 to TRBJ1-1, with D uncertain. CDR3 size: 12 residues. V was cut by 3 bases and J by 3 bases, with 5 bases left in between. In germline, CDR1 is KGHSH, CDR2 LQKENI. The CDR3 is CASSPLDTEAFF. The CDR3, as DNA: TGTGCCAGCTCACCTCTGGACACTGAAGCTTTCTTT.